The next 14 T cell receptor beta chains were all read from a single sample in a study of blood T cells in healthy people across ages. The authors ran a second PCR of roughly 6 to 12 cycles using a sample-barcoded 5' primer and a J-beta primer mix. TCRdb ran MiXCR on the 5' RACE reads and lists one entry per CDR3 protein. The data hold 730,000 or so distinct CDR3 sequences, with 35% to 50% observed a single time. The material sequenced was blood. The receptors shown here come from an elderly man in good health.

This chain links TRBV5-1 with TRBJ1-6; TRBD1 is a possible D gene (6 bases). Per the germline V gene, CDR1 is SGHRS and CDR2 is YFSETQ. The CDR3 extends over 15 amino acids. The V end lost 7 bases, the J end lost 7 bases, and 18 bases lay between the germline ends. CDR3 amino acids: CASRSLGGQNSPLHF. Written as DNA, the CDR3 is TGCGCCAGCCGATCCCTTGGAGGACAGAATTCACCCCTCCACTTT.

This clonotype has at least ten counts. V and J are TRBV28 and TRBJ2-7, with D perhaps matching TRBD1 (6 bases). Deletions cut 1 base from V and 5 bases from J, with 6 bases between. This CDR3 comprises 12 residues. The germline V gene encodes CDR1 MDHEN and CDR2 SYDVKM. CDR3 sequence: CASSLYRDEQYF. The CDR3 DNA reads TGTGCCAGCAGTTTATACAGGGACGAGCAGTACTTC.

This chain connects TRBV24-1 to TRBJ2-1; 7 bases match TRBD1. The closer fit of TRBJ2-7 to the DNA end suggests the J call may be wrong. Germline CDR1 is KGHDR and CDR2 is SFDVKD. The CDR3 contains 16 residues. The CDR3 region is CATSDLRGGSYNEQYF. The CDR3, as DNA: TGTGCCACCAGTGATTTGAGAGGGGGCTCCTACAATGAGCAGTACTTC.

This chain uses TRBV7-6 with TRBJ2-5; D remains ambiguous. Germline V CDR1 and CDR2: SGHVS, FNYEAQ. The CDR3 loop spans 16 amino acids. The V end lost 5 bases, the J end lost 5 bases, and 21 bases lay between the germline ends. The CDR3 loop is CASSVSSGFFRETQYF. The CDR3 bases are TGTGCCAGCAGCGTATCCTCGGGCTTCTTTCGGGAGACCCAGTACTTC.

The V call is TRBV4-2, the J call TRBJ2-7, with D possibly matching TRBD2 (6 bases). V was trimmed by 0 bases and J by 4 bases, leaving 10 bases between them. Looked up from germline, CDR1 is LGHNA and CDR2 is YNFKEQ. This CDR3 comprises 14 residues. The CDR3 coding sequence is TGTGCCAGCAGCCAAGATACGCTAGCGTACGAGCAGTACTTC. The encoded protein is CASSQDTLAYEQYF.

The V and J genes are TRBV2 and TRBJ1-2; 7 bases match TRBD1. The V segment lost 8 bases and the J segment 7 bases; nucleotides outside the gene matches: 16. Germline V gene sequence: CDR1 SNHLY, CDR2 FYNNEI. The CDR3 consists of 15 residues. The CDR3 loop reads CASGSGQWELSGYTF. The CDR3 nucleotides are TGTGCCAGCGGCTCGGGACAGTGGGAGCTCTCTGGCTACACCTTC.

The rearrangement joins TRBV6-2 or TRBV6-3 to TRBJ2-7; D is ambiguous. CDR1 is MNHEY, CDR2 SVGEGT, per germline. The CDR3 length is 11 residues. V was pared by 4 bases and J by 6 bases, with 7 bases between. CDR3 region: CASSSGLEQYF. In DNA, the CDR3 is TGTGCCAGCAGTTCTGGTCTCGAGCAGTACTTC.

This clonotype was seen more than once but under ten times. This chain connects TRBV19 to TRBJ1-2; 8 bases map to TRBD1. This CDR3 has 14 residues. V shed 3 bases and J 7 bases; nucleotides not matched to a gene: 7. In germline, CDR1 is LNHDA, CDR2 SQIVND (reference sequence). The CDR3 DNA follows: TGTGCCAGTAGTATCCGCGGACAGGGCGCTGGCTACACCTTC. Amino acids: CASSIRGQGAGYTF.

The J gene is TRBJ2-3, the V gene TRBV5-4; TRBD2 is a possible D gene (5 bases). The CDR3 sequence is 16 residues long. Between the trimmed V and J ends, which lost 0 bases and 1 base, there was a span of 12 bases. Looked up from germline, CDR1 is SGHNT and CDR2 is YYREEE (reference sequence). CDR3 coding DNA: TGTGCCAGCAGCTTGGGCGGTCGGGGTGGCACAGATACGCAGTATTTT. Translating gives CASSLGGRGGTDTQYF.

This clonotype occurred a few times. The V and J genes are TRBV5-1 and TRBJ2-1; TRBD2 matches 8 bases. The CDR3 contains 14 residues. CDR1 is SGHRS and CDR2 is YFSETQ in the germline V gene. With 4 bases clipped from V and 4 bases from J, the junction kept 4 bases outside the gene matches. CDR3 protein: CASSPGGPYNEQFF. The CDR3 bases are TGCGCCAGCAGCCCGGGGGGGCCATACAATGAGCAGTTCTTC. The full variable domain, in which reference TRBV5-1 and TRBJ2-1 provide the parts outside the CDR3, is KAGVTQTPRYLIKTRGQQVTLSCSPISGHRSVSWYQQTPGQGLQFLFEYFSETQRNKGNFPGRFSGRQFSNSRSEMNVSTLELGDSALYLCASSPGGPYNEQFFGPGTRLTVL.

This clonotype has a handful of counts. It may be a read error: a sequence one base away is much more abundant. The gene calls are TRBV20-1 and TRBJ2-5; TRBD2 agrees at 12 bases. Trimming cost V 0 bases and J 11 bases; bases outside gene matches: 16. Per the germline V gene, CDR1 is DFQATT and CDR2 is SNEGSKA (reference sequence). This CDR3 comprises 17 residues. The CDR3 coding sequence is TGCAGTGCTAGAGATCTGCTCCCTAGCGGGGGGGCCGATGAGCAGTACTTC. Protein: CSARDLLPSGGADEQYF.

As to this clonotype: A much larger clone is a single base away; this may be a read error. The rearrangement uses TRBV10-1 and TRBJ2-4; 8 nucleotides line up with TRBD2. This CDR3 is 15 amino acids long. CDR1 is WNHNN, CDR2 SYGVQD, per germline (reference sequence). The CDR3 bases are TGCGCCAGCAGTGAAGGTAGCGGGGAAAAAACCATTCAGTACTTC. This gives the protein CASSEGSGEKTIQYF.

This clonotype was picked up a small number of times. The chain recombines TRBV5-6 with TRBJ2-7; 7 bases line up with TRBD1. The germline CDR1 and CDR2 sequences are SGHDT and YYEEEE. Unmatched junction bases numbered 14, after V lost 4 bases and J lost 1 base. The CDR3 is made up of 17 amino acids. The DNA of the CDR3 is TGTGCCAGCAGCGCACGGGGACAGTCAATGCATTCCTACGAGCAGTACTTC. It is translated as CASSARGQSMHSYEQYF.

This chain uses TRBV12-3 or TRBV12-4 with TRBJ1-5; TRBD1 aligns across 7 bases. This CDR3 is built from 15 residues. The J segment lost 4 bases and the V segment lost 3 bases, leaving 6 bases of the junction unmatched. The CDR3 protein is CASSFGTAENQPQHF. The CDR3 DNA sequence: TGTGCCAGCAGTTTCGGGACAGCTGAAAATCAGCCCCAGCATTTT.